The present TCR beta chain was sequenced within a study of T cell changes during pregnancy in multiple sclerosis. The V and J ends lost 8 bases and 3 bases respectively, with 12 bases between them. Germline lookup yields CDR1 MNHNS and CDR2 SASEGT. The CDR3 runs to 13 residues. The data were produced by immunoSEQ multiplex PCR, yet TCRdb's version contains in-frame clones alone and is incomplete. The sample lists approximately 100,000 clones; roughly 91% were seen once. The gene calls are TRBV6-1 and TRBJ2-3; tentative D call: TRBD1 (6 bases). The sequencing here drew on peripheral blood, taken in the first trimester of pregnancy. This receptor was taken from a female donor with multiple sclerosis, enrolled in a pregnancy study. The CDR3 protein is CASAMRGTDTQYF. CDR3 sequence (DNA): TGTGCCAGCGCAATGAGGGGGACAGATACGCAGTATTTT.